The 30 T cell receptor beta chains listed next were all sequenced from one sample in a study of patients and donors after allogeneic stem cell transplantation. TCRdb used MiXCR to reprocess the RT-PCR reads, holding one entry per CDR3 protein. Among roughly 140,000 distinct CDR3 sequences listed, about two fifths were seen once. Sequenced input: blood, either unsorted or a sorted T cell fraction (not recorded which). All receptors come from a human donor who was either an allogeneic HSCT recipient or a stem cell or donor lymphocyte infusion donor (not recorded which). It is not recorded whose cells these are; they may come from a transplant donor.

V gene TRBV15 combines with J gene TRBJ2-6, with D unclear. The V and J ends lost 1 base and 0 bases respectively, with 4 bases between them. Germline-derived CDR1 and CDR2 are LNHNV and YYDKDF (reference sequence). The CDR3 contains 15 residues. CDR3 amino acids: CATSRVNSGANVLTF. The CDR3, as DNA: TGTGCCACCAGCAGAGTAAACTCTGGGGCCAACGTCCTGACTTTC.

V is TRBV20-1 and J is TRBJ1-1; D is ambiguous. The V end lost 4 bases, the J end lost 1 base, and 13 bases lay between the germline ends. The germline CDR1 and CDR2 sequences are DFQATT and SNEGSKA (reference sequence). There are 14 residues in the CDR3. CDR3 DNA sequence: TGCAGTGCTACCGGGCCCGGGAGGAACACTGAAGCTTTCTTT. Amino acid sequence: CSATGPGRNTEAFF.

The gene calls are TRBV7-2 and TRBJ1-5; D uncertain. Per germline, CDR1 SGHTA and CDR2 FQGNSA. The CDR3 covers 13 residues. Trimming removed 3 bases from V and 7 bases from J, with 10 bases in between. The CDR3 DNA follows: TGTGCCAGCAGCTTTAGCGTACGGCAGCCCCAGCATTTT. This translates into CASSFSVRQPQHF.

The CDR3 loop reads CASSFPSPLEQYF. The DNA of the CDR3 is TGTGCCAGCAGTTTTCCCAGCCCTCTCGAGCAGTACTTC. The rearrangement uses TRBV28 and TRBJ2-7; D is uncertain. The CDR3 sequence is 13 residues long. V was trimmed by 3 bases and J by 6 bases, leaving 12 bases between them. From germline, CDR1 is MDHEN and CDR2 SYDVKM.

This clonotype came up a few times. V is TRBV7-9 and J is TRBJ1-2, with D maybe TRBD1 (5 bases). The germline CDR1 and CDR2 sequences are SEHNR and FQNEAQ (reference sequence). The V and J ends lost 4 bases and 4 bases respectively, with 16 bases between them. CDR3 length: 15 residues. The CDR3 nucleotides are TGTGCCAGCAGCTACCCCGGGCAGGGCTCCTATGGCTACACCTTC. The encoded protein is CASSYPGQGSYGYTF. The complete variable domain, with remaining parts taken from reference TRBV7-9 and TRBJ1-2, reads DTGVSQNPRHKITKRGQNVTFRCDPISEHNRLYWYRQTLGQGPEFLTYFQNEAQLEKSRLLSDRFSAERPKGSFSTLEIQRTEQGDSAMYLCASSYPGQGSYGYTFGSGTRLTVV.

This clonotype showed up just a few times. V is TRBV20-1 and J is TRBJ1-1, with D tentatively TRBD1 (5 bases). Germline CDR1 is DFQATT and CDR2 is SNEGSKA (reference sequence). Trimming took 6 bases from V and 4 from J, leaving 15 bases between them. The CDR3 length is 13 residues. In nucleotides, the CDR3 is TGCAGTGCACGGGGACCCCTGGGCACTGAAGCTTTCTTT. Protein sequence: CSARGPLGTEAFF.

This clonotype was observed a few times. V usage is TRBV27 and J usage is TRBJ2-1, with D uncertain. Germline V gives CDR1 MNHEY, CDR2 SMNVEV (reference sequence). The V gene lost 7 bases and the J gene lost 7 bases, with 8 bases spanning the gap. The CDR3 is 11 amino acids. The CDR3 coding sequence is TGTGCCAGCACCGACGAGAATGAGCAGTTCTTC. It specifies CASTDENEQFF.

The rearrangement joins TRBV5-5 to TRBJ1-1; D ambiguous. The ends were cut back, 4 bases at V and 3 bases at J, with 10 bases in the middle. CDR1 SGHKS and CDR2 YYEKEE come from the germline V gene (reference sequence). The CDR3 length is 13 residues. The CDR3 sequence: CASSPPLYTEAFF. DNA for the CDR3: TGTGCCAGCAGCCCTCCCTTGTACACTGAAGCTTTCTTT.

This CDR3 reads CSASGPDTQYF. The CDR3 bases are TGCAGCGCCTCGGGGCCAGATACGCAGTATTTT. The chain combines TRBV29-1 with TRBJ2-3, with D tentatively TRBD1 or TRBD2 (5 bases each). The CDR3 covers 11 residues. Per germline, CDR1 SQVTM and CDR2 ANQGSEA. Trimming stripped 7 bases from V and 4 bases from J, with 9 bases between.

In its sample, this clonotype was seen a few times. The chain joins TRBV7-3 to TRBJ2-1; 13 bases are shared with TRBD2. V was pared by 5 bases and J by 2 bases, with 9 bases of the junction left unmatched. The CDR3 consists of 18 residues. Germline lookup yields CDR1 SGHTA and CDR2 FQGTGA. The CDR3 DNA reads as TGTGCCAGCAGCCTTGGGACTAGCGGGACCCCACCCTACAATGAGCAGTTCTTC. Translated, it gives CASSLGTSGTPPYNEQFF.

The rearrangement links TRBV3-1 to TRBJ1-5, with D unresolved. In germline, CDR1 is LGHDT, CDR2 YNNKEL (reference sequence). The length of the CDR3 is 14 residues. Trimming took 8 bases from V and 2 from J, leaving 13 bases between them. CDR3 in DNA: TGTGCCAGCCCCCGGGGTATCGGCAATCAGCCCCAGCATTTT. This encodes CASPRGIGNQPQHF.

The J gene is TRBJ1-2, the V gene TRBV12-3 or TRBV12-4; tentatively, D is TRBD1 (5 bases). V dropped 6 bases and J dropped 8 bases, with 16 bases sitting between them. The CDR3 is made up of 13 amino acids. CDR3 protein: CASSFAPGRGYTF. As DNA, the CDR3 is TGTGCCAGCAGCTTCGCCCCGGGGCGCGGCTACACCTTC.

This clonotype turned up a few times. The chain joins TRBV29-1 to TRBJ1-4; 7 bases agree with TRBD1. Germline CDR1 SQVTM, CDR2 ANQGSEA. There are 12 residues in the CDR3. The CDR3, as DNA: TGCACCATATCCAGGACAGGCGAAAAACTGTTTTTT. This translates into CTISRTGEKLFF.

The chain has TRBV5-6 and TRBJ2-3, with TRBD1 matching 7 bases. Germline loops: CDR1 SGHDT, CDR2 YYEEEE. V dropped 2 bases and J dropped 7; count of bases not matched to a gene: 7. CDR3 length: 14 residues. CDR3 loop: CASSLGTVANTQYF. The CDR3 region has the DNA TGTGCCAGCAGCTTAGGGACAGTAGCCAATACGCAGTATTTT. Based on the CDR3 plus reference TRBV5-6 and TRBJ2-3, the full variable domain is DAGVTQSPTHLIKTRGQQVTLRCSPKSGHDTVSWYQQALGQGPQFIFQYYEEEERQRGNFPDRFSGHQFPNYSSELNVNALLLGDSALYLCASSLGTVANTQYFGPGTRLTVL.

V is TRBV6-5 and J is TRBJ1-1; no reliable D call. Germline V gene data show CDR1 as MNHEY and CDR2 as SVGAGI. CDR3 length: 13 amino acids. Trimming took off 6 bases at V and 1 base at J, with 9 bases between the two ends. The CDR3 is CASRPRTNTEAFF. The CDR3, as DNA: TGTGCCAGCAGACCCCGTACGAACACTGAAGCTTTCTTT.

The rearrangement links TRBV29-1 to TRBJ1-1; possible D gene TRBD1, 5 bases. The V and J ends lost 4 bases and 3 bases respectively, with 15 bases between them. The CDR3 length is 14 residues. CDR1 and CDR2 (germline): SQVTM, ANQGSEA. Here the CDR3 reads CSVGEDSFYTEAFF. The DNA for the CDR3 is TGCAGCGTTGGGGAAGACAGTTTCTACACTGAAGCTTTCTTT.

The sample holds a few counts of this clonotype. The chain uses TRBV9 and TRBJ2-1, with a weak D call TRBD2 (6 bases). V lost 0 bases and J lost 4, with 14 bases in between. The V gene's germline CDR1 is SGDLS and CDR2 YYNGEE. The CDR3 runs to 16 residues. CDR3 bases: TGTGCCAGCAGCGTAGGCGGCGGGGCCTATTACAATGAGCAGTTCTTC. Protein product: CASSVGGGAYYNEQFF.

This clonotype was detected only once. The J gene is TRBJ2-1, the V gene TRBV5-1, with TRBD2 matching 9 bases. The CDR3 is made up of 15 amino acids. Trimming took 5 bases from V and 3 from J; bases not matched to a gene: 6. Germline-derived CDR1 and CDR2 are SGHRS and YFSETQ. The chain's CDR3 is CASSPSGGYYNEQFF. For the CDR3, the DNA is TGCGCCAGCAGTCCGAGCGGGGGGTACTACAATGAGCAGTTCTTC.

CDR3 loop: CASETTGNPTNEKLFF. In DNA form, the CDR3 reads TGTGCCAGCGAGACAACAGGGAATCCGACTAATGAAAAACTGTTTTTT. The rearrangement links TRBV2 to TRBJ1-4, with D possibly matching TRBD1 (6 bases). Germline loops: CDR1 SNHLY, CDR2 FYNNEI. Trimming removed 8 bases from V and 2 bases from J, with 18 bases in between. The CDR3 contains 16 residues.

V is TRBV7-3 and J is TRBJ2-1; 9 nucleotides match TRBD2. The V and J ends lost 5 bases and 5 bases, in that order; junction bases with no gene match: 10. CDR1 and CDR2 from the germline V gene are SGHTA and FQGTGA. The CDR3 contains 16 residues. The DNA of the CDR3 is TGTGCCAGCAGCCCGATACCGGGACTAGCCAACAATGAGCAGTTCTTC. Protein product: CASSPIPGLANNEQFF.

V usage is TRBV28 and J usage is TRBJ2-3; TRBD2 aligns across 8 bases. This CDR3 spans 16 amino acids. Germline V CDR1 and CDR2: MDHEN, SYDVKM. The junction had 7 bases not matched to a gene; V was cut back by 4 bases and J by 1 base. The CDR3 reads CASSSPGGPGTDTQYF. In DNA, the CDR3 is TGTGCCAGCAGTTCCCCGGGGGGGCCGGGCACAGATACGCAGTATTTT.

The chain has TRBV6-5 and TRBJ1-5; D gene unclear. CDR1 is MNHEY, CDR2 SVGAGI, per germline. The CDR3 consists of 13 residues. V shed 6 bases and J shed 5 bases, with 11 bases lying between them. DNA of the CDR3: TGTGCCAGCAGCCCTACAAACGATCAGCCCCAGCATTTT. It codes for CASSPTNDQPQHF.

The chain links TRBV12-3 or TRBV12-4 to TRBJ1-1; 7 positions match TRBD1. CDR3 size: 15 residues. V trimming: 2 bases; J trimming: 1 base; junction bases outside the gene matches: 4. The CDR3: CASSLTDRANTEAFF. In DNA form, the CDR3 reads TGTGCCAGCAGTTTAACCGACAGGGCGAACACTGAAGCTTTCTTT.

This chain connects TRBV20-1 to TRBJ1-5, with D perhaps matching TRBD1 (5 bases). This CDR3 is 14 amino acids long. Trimming cost V 3 bases and J 2 bases, with 11 bases left between them. Germline values: CDR1 DFQATT, CDR2 SNEGSKA (reference sequence). The CDR3 protein is CSASAGWGNQPQHF. Written as DNA, the CDR3 is TGCAGTGCTAGTGCAGGGTGGGGCAATCAGCCCCAGCATTTT.

This chain uses TRBV6-5 with TRBJ1-4; TRBD1 matches at 7 bases. This CDR3 has 16 amino acids. After removal of 2 bases from V and 0 bases from J, the junction contained 3 bases not matched to a gene. The germline CDR1 and CDR2 sequences are MNHEY and SVGAGI. CDR3 DNA sequence: TGTGCCAGCAGTTACGCTACAGGGGCAACTAATGAAAAACTGTTTTTT. It translates to CASSYATGATNEKLFF.

This clonotype was seen only a few times. The rearrangement uses TRBV6-5 and TRBJ1-2; D is unresolved. V lost 3 bases, J lost 2 bases, and 10 bases lay in between. The CDR3 sequence is 14 residues long. Germline V lookup: CDR1 MNHEY, CDR2 SVGAGI. CDR3 DNA: TGTGCCAGCAGTTATGGTATGAACAACTATGGCTACACCTTC. Its protein is CASSYGMNNYGYTF.

The rearrangement joins TRBV25-1 to TRBJ2-5, with 11 bases matching TRBD1. This CDR3 has 16 residues. The V and J ends lost 5 bases and 5 bases, in that order; junction bases with no gene match: 10. Germline V gene lookup returns CDR1 MGHDK and CDR2 SYGVNS. CDR3 protein: CASSLWGTGGRETQYF. The DNA of the CDR3 is TGTGCCAGCAGTCTCTGGGGGACAGGGGGGAGGGAGACCCAGTACTTC.

This clonotype was detected only once. The J gene is TRBJ1-5, the V gene TRBV6-2 or TRBV6-3; perhaps TRBD1 as D (6 bases). V shed 4 bases and J shed 5 bases, with 15 bases lying between them. This CDR3 has 15 amino acids. CDR1 is MNHEY and CDR2 is SVGEGT in the germline V gene. The CDR3, as DNA: TGTGCCAGCAGTTCGGACAGTTTAAACTATCAGCCCCAGCATTTT. Translated: CASSSDSLNYQPQHF.

J is TRBJ2-3 and V is TRBV20-1; possibly TRBD2 for D (5 bases). CDR1 is DFQATT, CDR2 SNEGSKA, per germline (reference sequence). This CDR3 is built from 13 residues. V was cut by 3 bases and J by 0 bases, with 7 bases left in between. The CDR3 reads CSASGVSTDTQYF. DNA of the CDR3: TGCAGTGCTAGCGGGGTGAGCACAGATACGCAGTATTTT.

This clonotype was seen a few times. The CDR3 sequence: CASSLERGGLHEQFF. The CDR3 nucleotides are TGTGCCAGCAGCTTGGAGCGGGGGGGACTCCATGAGCAGTTCTTC. The chain recombines TRBV5-4 with TRBJ2-1; 10 bases align to TRBD2. V dropped 0 bases and J dropped 8; count of bases not matched to a gene: 5. The CDR3 is made up of 15 amino acids. Germline CDR1 is SGHNT and CDR2 is YYREEE (reference sequence).